This is a list of T cell receptor beta chains from one sample in a study of blood T cell repertoires in COVID-19. Libraries were prepared by immunoSEQ multiplex PCR; TCRdb keeps only in-frame clonotypes and omits some of them. The sample lists approximately 150,000 clones; over 75% were seen once. The specimen was peripheral blood. These receptors originate from a woman between 45 and 60 years old with acute or convalescent COVID-19. CDR3s include the opening cysteine and the closing phenylalanine or tryptophan. A D gene is named only where the DNA matches it firmly. Clone size is stated in some rows and not others, as once, few, many or a class when expanded.

D: TRBD2
size: -
J: TRBJ2-1
V: TRBV4-1
CDR3: CASSQGPAGGNNEQFF
DNA: TGCGCCAGCAGCCAAGGGCCGGCGGGGGGAAACAATGAGCAGTTCTTC

D: -
size: -
J: TRBJ1-3
V: TRBV7-2
CDR3: CASSPSPGIGGNTIYF
DNA: TGTGCCAGCAGCCCAAGCCCAGGGATCGGTGGAAACACCATATATTTT

D: -
size: -
J: TRBJ1-6
V: TRBV11-2
CDR3: CASSSNTPSLHF
DNA: TGTGCCAGCAGCTCAAATACACCATCCCTCCACTTT

D: -
size: -
J: TRBJ1-2
V: TRBV7-2
CDR3: CASSLPGLLLTSGYTF
DNA: TGTGCCAGCAGCTTACCCGGACTGCTACTGACGAGTGGCTACACCTTC

D: -
size: once
J: TRBJ1-5
V: TRBV30
CDR3: CAWSVRGSNQPQHF
DNA: TGTGCCTGGAGTGTTCGGGGGAGCAATCAGCCCCAGCATTTT

D: TRBD2
size: -
J: TRBJ2-1
V: TRBV29-1
CDR3: CSVEPWGGDTYNEQFF
DNA: TGCAGCGTCGAACCGTGGGGGGGGGATACCTACAATGAGCAGTTCTTC

D: -
size: -
J: TRBJ2-1
V: TRBV2
CDR3: CASSEAVQNNEQFF
DNA: TGTGCCAGCAGTGAAGCGGTCCAGAACAATGAGCAGTTCTTC

D: -
size: -
J: TRBJ1-3
V: TRBV19
CDR3: CASSISGRRNSGNTIYF
DNA: TGTGCCAGTAGTATCTCAGGAAGACGGAACTCTGGAAACACCATATATTTT

D: -
size: -
J: TRBJ1-1
V: TRBV10-3
CDR3: CAILGQGNTEAFF
DNA: TGTGCCATCTTAGGGCAGGGGAACACTGAAGCTTTCTTT

D: TRBD1
size: -
J: TRBJ2-4
V: TRBV6-5
CDR3: CASSFNRGTGVGIQYF
DNA: TGTGCCAGCAGTTTCAATCGCGGGACAGGGGTCGGCATTCAGTACTTC

D: -
size: -
J: TRBJ2-2
V: TRBV7-2
CDR3: CASSPGRGRDTGELFF
DNA: TGTGCCAGCAGCCCTGGGCGGGGGCGGGACACCGGGGAGCTGTTTTTT

D: -
size: -
J: TRBJ1-1
V: TRBV11-3
CDR3: CASTPKAFF
DNA: TGTGCCAGCACCCCTAAAGCTTTCTTT

D: -
size: -
J: TRBJ1-4
V: TRBV30
CDR3: CACGTQNEKLFF
DNA: TGTGCCTGCGGGACACAGAATGAAAAACTGTTTTTT

D: -
size: once
J: TRBJ1-6
V: TRBV2
CDR3: CASRRTYNSPLHF
DNA: TGTGCCAGCAGAAGGACTTATAATTCACCCCTCCACTTT

D: -
size: -
J: TRBJ2-1
V: TRBV11-3
CDR3: CASSLGQNNEQFF
DNA: TGTGCCAGCAGCTTAGGGCAGAACAATGAGCAGTTCTTC

D: TRBD1
size: -
J: TRBJ2-6
V: TRBV5-1
CDR3: CASSFRTGNSGANVLTF
DNA: TGCGCCAGCAGCTTCCGGACAGGTAACTCTGGGGCCAACGTCCTGACTTTC

D: -
size: few
J: TRBJ2-7
V: TRBV4-3
CDR3: CASSQENDRFYEQYF
DNA: TGCGCCAGCAGCCAAGAAAACGACAGGTTCTACGAGCAGTACTTC

D: TRBD1
size: few
J: TRBJ2-1
V: TRBV6-5
CDR3: CASRPPGTGLHEQFF
DNA: TGTGCCAGCAGACCGCCCGGGACAGGGCTACATGAGCAGTTCTTC

D: TRBD1
size: -
J: TRBJ1-5
V: TRBV19
CDR3: CASSITRGNQPQHF
DNA: TGTGCCAGTAGTATCACCAGGGGGAATCAGCCCCAGCATTTT

D: -
size: -
J: TRBJ2-7
V: TRBV5-1
CDR3: CASSAGGASYEQYF
DNA: TGCGCCAGCTCCGCAGGTGGCGCCTCCTACGAGCAGTACTTC

D: -
size: -
J: TRBJ1-3
V: TRBV13
CDR3: CASSLGGGWRANTIYF
DNA: TGTGCCAGCAGCTTAGGCGGAGGATGGCGCGCAAACACCATATATTTT

D: TRBD1
size: -
J: TRBJ1-2
V: TRBV27
CDR3: CASSRQGGGYGYTF
DNA: TGTGCCAGCAGTCGACAGGGAGGCGGCTATGGCTACACCTTC

D: -
size: -
J: TRBJ2-3
V: TRBV25-1
CDR3: CASSEVLTTDTQYF
DNA: TGTGCCAGCAGTGAAGTACTAACTACAGATACGCAGTATTTT

D: -
size: -
J: TRBJ2-5
V: TRBV6-2/TRBV6-3
CDR3: CASSYQFTEETQYF
DNA: TGTGCCAGCAGTTACCAATTCACGGAAGAGACCCAGTACTTC

D: -
size: -
J: TRBJ1-2
V: TRBV27
CDR3: CASLIPTIPPYGYTF
DNA: TGTGCCAGCCTCATCCCTACCATACCCCCCTATGGCTACACCTTC

D: TRBD1
size: -
J: TRBJ2-7
V: TRBV2
CDR3: CASRQITGTGLYEQYF
DNA: TGTGCCAGCAGGCAGATAACCGGGACAGGGCTCTACGAGCAGTACTTC

D: TRBD1
size: -
J: TRBJ2-7
V: TRBV6-2/TRBV6-3
CDR3: CASSLGDRGLEQYF
DNA: TGTGCCAGCAGTCTGGGCGACAGGGGACTCGAGCAGTACTTC

D: TRBD1
size: few
J: TRBJ2-3
V: TRBV6-5
CDR3: CASRGQGADTQYF
DNA: TGTGCCAGCAGGGGACAGGGGGCAGATACGCAGTATTTT

D: TRBD1
size: few
J: TRBJ1-2
V: TRBV7-9
CDR3: CASSPDPDRAYGYTF
DNA: TGTGCCAGCAGCCCGGACCCGGACAGGGCCTATGGCTACACCTTC